This entry concerns a single T cell receptor beta chain. The data stem from a study of blood T cell repertoires in COVID-19. The repertoire was sequenced with immunoSEQ multiplex PCR; TCRdb's copy has only in-frame clones and lacks some. The sample yields 180,000 or so clones, roughly 84% seen once. The CDR3 contains 14 residues. The V gene's germline CDR1 is LNHDA and CDR2 SQIVND (reference sequence). The V and J ends lost 4 bases and 5 bases, in that order; junction bases with no gene match: 5. The sequenced sample consisted of peripheral blood. The origin of this receptor is a woman of 80 years or more with acute or convalescent COVID-19. The chain joins TRBV19 to TRBJ2-5, with 9 bases fitting TRBD2. CDR3 DNA: TGTGCCAGTAGTAGCGGGAGGGCCGCGGAGACCCAGTACTTC. It specifies CASSSGRAAETQYF.